This T cell receptor beta chain was recorded in a study of Graves' ophthalmopathy and Graves' hyperthyroidism. V dropped 5 bases and J dropped 3; count of bases not matched to a gene: 10. The CDR3 has 16 amino acids. Amplification of TCR beta CDR3 regions used RNA transcripts. First-round RT-PCR used HTBI primers; second-round multiplex PCR followed. TCRdb re-called the multiplex PCR reads with MiXCR, one entry per CDR3 protein. The data hold a few hundred thousand distinct CDR3 sequences, with roughly 40% observed a single time. Sequencing was performed on peripheral blood or thyroid tissue (not recorded which). This receptor was obtained from an adult man with Graves' hyperthyroidism. This chain uses TRBV12-3 or TRBV12-4 with TRBJ2-3; the match to TRBD1 covers 8 bases. This CDR3 is CASSLDRGRRTDTQYF. In nucleotides, the CDR3 is TGTGCCAGCAGTCTAGACAGGGGCCGAAGGACAGATACGCAGTATTTT.